This entry lists 15 T cell receptor beta chains sequenced from one sample in a study of T cells in Graves' hyperthyroidism and ophthalmopathy. Using RNA transcripts as the source, TCR beta CDR3 regions were amplified. With the HTBI primer set, the TCR CDR3 went through a first round of RT-PCR. In TCRdb, the multiplex PCR reads were re-called with MiXCR into one record per CDR3 protein. The data show around 500,000 distinct CDR3 sequences, 13% to 15% seen once. The source material was blood. Every receptor here comes from a woman younger than 30 with Graves' hyperthyroidism.

This clonotype was detected ten times or more. CDR3 amino acids: CGFQRRAGPNEQFF. The CDR3 coding sequence is TGCGGATTCCAGAGGCGAGCGGGCCCTAATGAGCAGTTCTTC. V usage is TRBV20-1 and J usage is TRBJ2-1, with D perhaps TRBD2 (6 bases). Looked up from germline, CDR1 is DFQATT and CDR2 is SNEGSKA (reference sequence). This CDR3 comprises 14 residues.

The rearrangement uses TRBV7-3 and TRBJ1-1; D remains unclear. This CDR3 is 14 amino acids long. Deletions cut 5 bases from V and 6 bases from J, with 16 bases between. Germline CDR1 and CDR2: SGHTA and FQGTGA. The CDR3 DNA follows: TGTGCCAGCAGCGACTTACAACTAACCCCTGAAGCTTTCTTT. Translating it yields CASSDLQLTPEAFF.

This clonotype has a count of ten or more. The rearrangement uses TRBV7-6 and TRBJ2-2, with D possibly being TRBD1 (6 bases). The J call may be mistaken, given a closer DNA end match to TRBJ1-1. The CDR3 has 13 amino acids. Germline lookup yields CDR1 SGHVS and CDR2 FNYEAQ. Here the CDR3 reads CASSLTRGRGAFF. CDR3 DNA sequence: TGTGCCAGCAGCTTAACCAGGGGCCGGGGAGCTTTCTTT.

This rearrangement joins TRBV12-3 or TRBV12-4 to TRBJ1-2; D may be TRBD1 (5 bases). Trimming removed 5 bases from V and 4 bases from J, with 14 bases in between. This CDR3 is built from 14 residues. CDR3 coding DNA: TGTGCCAGCAGTCCCGGGGCCGGACCCTATGGCTACACCTTC. It specifies CASSPGAGPYGYTF.

This chain connects TRBV6-4 to TRBJ2-7, with 9 bases lining up with TRBD1. Losses at the gene ends were 6 bases for V and 2 bases for J; bases not matched to a gene: 5. The CDR3 sequence is 14 residues long. The V gene's germline CDR1 is MRHNA and CDR2 SNTAGT. CDR3 DNA: TGTGCCAGCAGAACAGGGGGCCAACCCTACGAGCAGTACTTC. Protein product: CASRTGGQPYEQYF.

The V and J genes are TRBV27 and TRBJ2-3; TRBD2 matches at 11 bases. The germline gives CDR1 MNHEY, CDR2 SMNVEV (reference sequence). The trim removed 3 bases at V and 2 bases at J, leaving 4 bases unmatched. This CDR3 has 16 amino acids. The DNA for the CDR3 is TGTGCCAGCAGTTTGCCTAGCGGGAGGTACACAGATACGCAGTATTTT. Residues: CASSLPSGRYTDTQYF.

This clonotype was counted at least ten times. J is TRBJ1-1 and V is TRBV11-2, with D unresolved. Trimming took 5 bases from V and 5 from J, leaving 9 bases between them. This CDR3 comprises 12 residues. Germline CDR1 reads SGHAT; CDR2 reads FQNNGV. The CDR3 is CASSLLRTEAFF. The DNA for the CDR3 is TGTGCCAGCAGCCTACTGAGGACTGAAGCTTTCTTT.

This clonotype was seen only a few times. V and J are TRBV7-8 and TRBJ1-5; D ambiguous. CDR3 size: 14 residues. Germline V gives CDR1 SGHVS, CDR2 FQNEAQ. With 2 bases removed from V and 6 bases from J, the gap between germline ends came to 11 bases. The CDR3 spells CASSLLGVVQPQHF. DNA for the CDR3: TGTGCCAGCAGCTTACTCGGGGTTGTTCAGCCCCAGCATTTT.

This clonotype was counted at least ten times. The chain links TRBV2 to TRBJ1-2, with unresolved D. Germline values: CDR1 SNHLY, CDR2 FYNNEI. The CDR3 runs 14 residues. With 10 bases removed from V and 0 bases from J, the gap between germline ends came to 15 bases. The CDR3 DNA reads as TGTGCCACCCGCAAGACTGGGGCTAACTATGGCTACACCTTC. Translating it yields CATRKTGANYGYTF. The whole variable domain, filled in from reference TRBV2 and TRBJ1-2, reads EPEVTQTPSHQVTQMGQEVILRCVPISNHLYFYWYRQILGQKVEFLVSFYNNEISEKSEIFDDQFSVERPDGSNFTLKIRSTKLEDSAMYFCATRKTGANYGYTFGSGTRLTVV.

This clonotype was recorded at least ten times. The J gene is TRBJ2-3, the V gene TRBV29-1; no reliable D call. V was trimmed by 6 bases and J by 0 bases, leaving 13 bases between them. The germline V gene has CDR1 SQVTM and CDR2 ANQGSEA. This CDR3 spans 14 amino acids. In DNA, the CDR3 is TGCAGCGTCATGCTGGGGTCCAGCACAGATACGCAGTATTTT. The encoded protein is CSVMLGSSTDTQYF.

This clonotype was recorded at least ten times. The chain joins TRBV3-1 to TRBJ2-7; the match to TRBD2 covers 8 bases. The germline CDR1 and CDR2 sequences are LGHDT and YNNKEL (reference sequence). This CDR3 region has 11 residues. J was trimmed by 8 bases and V by 6 bases; bases with no gene match: 3. CDR3 sequence reads: CASSREGKQYF. CDR3 nucleotide sequence: TGTGCCAGCAGTCGGGAGGGGAAGCAGTACTTC.

In this sample, this clonotype turned up a few times. A much larger clone lies a single base off, so this may be a read error. The J gene is TRBJ2-7, the V gene TRBV11-2; D unresolved. Looked up from germline, CDR1 is SGHAT and CDR2 is FQNNGV. V shed 1 base and J shed 3 bases, with 13 bases lying between them. The CDR3 has 15 amino acids. This CDR3 is CASSLAPGPSYEQYF. In nucleotides, the CDR3 is TGTGCCAGCAGCTTAGCCCCTGGACCCAGCTACGAGCAGTACTTC.

This chain joins TRBV2 and TRBJ2-3; D call uncertain. The CDR3 is 15 amino acids. Germline V gene sequence: CDR1 SNHLY, CDR2 FYNNEI. V lost 0 bases and J 4 bases, leaving 11 bases between the germline ends. The chain's CDR3 is CASSEALSGSDTQYF. The CDR3 nucleotides are TGTGCCAGCAGTGAAGCGCTCAGTGGCTCAGATACGCAGTATTTT.

This clonotype has just a few counts. The J gene is TRBJ1-2, the V gene TRBV30; TRBD1 is a possible D gene (6 bases). CDR3 length: 15 residues. Germline CDR1 GTSNPN, CDR2 SVGIG (reference sequence). Trimming took off 0 bases at V and 3 bases at J, with 14 bases between the two ends. The chain's CDR3 is CAWSVQGRGYYGYTF. CDR3 sequence (DNA): TGTGCCTGGAGTGTACAGGGACGAGGCTACTATGGCTACACCTTC.

This clonotype was seen more than once but under ten times. V gene TRBV12-3 or TRBV12-4 combines with J gene TRBJ1-2; the D gene is possibly TRBD1 (5 bases). Trimming shortened V by 8 bases and J by 6 bases, and 10 bases separated the two germline ends. This CDR3 is 11 amino acids long. For the CDR3, the DNA is TGTGCCAGCCTAGAGGGGCATGGCTACACCTTC. Translating it yields CASLEGHGYTF.